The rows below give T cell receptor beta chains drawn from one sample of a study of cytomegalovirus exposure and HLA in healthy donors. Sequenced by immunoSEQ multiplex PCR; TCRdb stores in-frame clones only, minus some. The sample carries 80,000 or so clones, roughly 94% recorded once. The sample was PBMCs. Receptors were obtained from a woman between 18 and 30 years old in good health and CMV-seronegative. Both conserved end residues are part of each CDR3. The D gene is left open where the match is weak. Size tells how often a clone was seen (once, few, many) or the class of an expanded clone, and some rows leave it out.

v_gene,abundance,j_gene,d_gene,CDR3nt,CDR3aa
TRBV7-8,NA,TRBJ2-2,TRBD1,TGTGCCAGCAGCCTCGACAGGGGGCTTCCCGGGGAGCTGTTTTTT,CASSLDRGLPGELFF
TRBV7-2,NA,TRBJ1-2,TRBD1,TGTGCCAGCAGCTCGACAGGGGCCGCGAGAATCTATGGCTACACCTTC,CASSSTGAARIYGYTF
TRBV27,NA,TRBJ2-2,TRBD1,TGTGCCAGCACGACCGGGACAGGTCTCACCGGGGAGCTGTTTTTT,CASTTGTGLTGELFF
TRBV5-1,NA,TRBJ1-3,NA,TGCGCCAGCAGCTTGAACAGCCACTCTGGAAACACCATATATTTT,CASSLNSHSGNTIYF
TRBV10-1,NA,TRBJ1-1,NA,TGCGCCAGCAGCCCTCGTGGAGGGGCCGCTTTCTTT,CASSPRGGAAFF
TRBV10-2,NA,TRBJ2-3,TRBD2,TGCGCCAGCAGACCCCTCCTCGGGGGGGGGTCAGATACGCAGTATTTT,CASRPLLGGGSDTQYF
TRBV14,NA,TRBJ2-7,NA,TGTGCCAGCAGCCAAGGCCCAAGCCGGGGAGAGCAGTACTTC,CASSQGPSRGEQYF
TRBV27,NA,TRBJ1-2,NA,TGTGCCAGCAGTTTATCCCTCGGGAACTATGGCTACACCTTC,CASSLSLGNYGYTF
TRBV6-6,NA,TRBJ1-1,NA,TGTGCCAGCGAGATAGCAGGGGAAAACACTGAAGCTTTCTTT,CASEIAGENTEAFF
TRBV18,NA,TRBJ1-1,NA,TGTGCCAGCTCGGAGTTAGAGAACACTGAAGCTTTCTTT,CASSELENTEAFF
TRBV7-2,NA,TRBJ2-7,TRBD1,TGTGCCAGCAGCCCGGGACAGGGGGGTCGAGAGCAGTACTTC,CASSPGQGGREQYF
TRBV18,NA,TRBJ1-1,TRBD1,TGTGCCAGCTCACAGGACAGGGGCGAAGCTTTCTTT,CASSQDRGEAFF
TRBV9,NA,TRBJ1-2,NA,TGTGCCAGCAGCCCACAAGTACAGGGCCTTGGCTACACCTTC,CASSPQVQGLGYTF
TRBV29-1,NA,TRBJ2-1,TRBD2,TGCAGCGTTGAAGACACTAGCGGGAGGAGCTCCTACAATGAGCAGTTCTTC,CSVEDTSGRSSYNEQFF
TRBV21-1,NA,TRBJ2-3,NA,TGTGCCAGGGTACTCGGCACAGATACGCAGTATTTT,CARVLGTDTQYF
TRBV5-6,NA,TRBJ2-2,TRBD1,TGTGCCAGCAGCTTGTTGGGACAGGGGGGGGCCGGGGAGCTGTTTTTT,CASSLLGQGGAGELFF
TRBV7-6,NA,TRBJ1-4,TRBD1,TGTGCCAGCAGCCAGGGACAGAAAGGAGAAAAACTGTTTTTT,CASSQGQKGEKLFF
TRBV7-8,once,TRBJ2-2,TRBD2,TGTGCCAGCAGCTTTAGGGCTAGCGGGGGGCAACCGAACACCGGGGAGCTGTTTTTT,CASSFRASGGQPNTGELFF
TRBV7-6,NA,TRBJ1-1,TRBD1,TGTGCCAGCAGCTCCAGACAGGGGAAAGGAACTGAAGCTTTCTTT,CASSSRQGKGTEAFF
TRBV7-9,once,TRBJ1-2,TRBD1,TGTGCCAGCAGCTTGTGGACAGGGAGTTTGGTTAACTATGGCTACACCTTC,CASSLWTGSLVNYGYTF
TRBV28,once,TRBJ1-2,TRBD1,TGTGCCACCCAGGACAGGGTGGCTGGCTACACCTTC,CATQDRVAGYTF
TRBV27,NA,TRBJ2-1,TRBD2,TGTGCCAGCAGTTTCCTCGGACTAGCGGGGGACAATGAGCAGTTCTTC,CASSFLGLAGDNEQFF
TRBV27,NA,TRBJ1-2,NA,TGTGCCAGCAGTTTCGGTGAGAACTATGGCTACACCTTC,CASSFGENYGYTF
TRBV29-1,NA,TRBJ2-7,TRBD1,TGCAGCGTTGAACTGACGGGACAGGGTTCCTACGAGCAGTACTTC,CSVELTGQGSYEQYF
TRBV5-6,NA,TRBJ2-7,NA,TGTGCCAGCAGCTGGGGGGGCAGTGGCTACGAGCAGTACTTC,CASSWGGSGYEQYF
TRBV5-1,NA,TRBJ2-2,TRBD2,TGCGCCAGCAGCTTTGGTCTCGGGGGGGCAACTTTTACCGGGGAGCTGTTTTTT,CASSFGLGGATFTGELFF
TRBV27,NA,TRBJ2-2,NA,TGTGCCAGCAGCAAAGACAGGAGGAACACCGGGGAGCTGTTTTTT,CASSKDRRNTGELFF
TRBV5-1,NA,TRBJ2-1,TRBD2,TGCGCCAGCAGCACGGGACTAGCGGGGGGGTTACACAATGAGCAGTTCTTC,CASSTGLAGGLHNEQFF
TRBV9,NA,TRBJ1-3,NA,TGTGCCAGCAGTCCCAGTGGAAACACCATATATTTT,CASSPSGNTIYF
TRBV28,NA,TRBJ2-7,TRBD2,TGTGCCAGCAGCCATGAATCTAGCGGGACCTCCTTCTTGGAGCAGTACTTC,CASSHESSGTSFLEQYF
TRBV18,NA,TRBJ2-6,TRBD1,TGTGCCAGCTCAGACAGGGGGGCTGGGGCCAACGTCCTGACTTTC,CASSDRGAGANVLTF
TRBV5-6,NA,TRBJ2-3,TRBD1,TGTGCCAGCAGCTGGGACAGGGCCAGCACAGATACGCAGTATTTT,CASSWDRASTDTQYF
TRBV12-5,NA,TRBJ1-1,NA,TGTGCTAGTGGTTCCCGTGGGGGGGGCACTGAAGCTTTCTTT,CASGSRGGGTEAFF
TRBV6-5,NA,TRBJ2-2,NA,TGTGCCAGCCAAAAGCCAGGGGTTAACACCGGGGAGCTGTTTTTT,CASQKPGVNTGELFF
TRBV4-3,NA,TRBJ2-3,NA,TGCGCCAGCAGCCAAGAGAAGGGGATCACAGATACGCAGTATTTT,CASSQEKGITDTQYF
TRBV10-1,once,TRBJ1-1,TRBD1,TGCGCCAGCAGCCGGACAGGGCTCACTGAAGCTTTCTTT,CASSRTGLTEAFF
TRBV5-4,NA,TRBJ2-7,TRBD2,TGTGCCAGCAGCCCTGCGGGAGGGCGCGCGCGCGAGCAGTACTTC,CASSPAGGRAREQYF
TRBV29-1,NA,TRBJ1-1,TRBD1,TGCAGCGTTGACCAGGGGGCTAGGGCTGAAGCTTTCTTT,CSVDQGARAEAFF
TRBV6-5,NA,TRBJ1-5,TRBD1,TGTGCCAGCAGTCCCGGACAGGGCTCCCAACCCCAGCATTTT,CASSPGQGSQPQHF
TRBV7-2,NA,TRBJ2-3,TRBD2,TGTGCCAGCAGCCAGACGGGACTAGCGGGAGCAGATACGCAGTATTTT,CASSQTGLAGADTQYF
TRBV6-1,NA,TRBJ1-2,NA,TGTGCCAGCATTGACACCAGAAACTATGGCTACACCTTC,CASIDTRNYGYTF
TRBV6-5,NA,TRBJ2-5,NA,TGTGCCACCAAGACAGAACAAGAGACCCAGTACTTC,CATKTEQETQYF
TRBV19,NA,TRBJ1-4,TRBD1,TGTGCCAGTAGTATTACAGGGGGCAGCGGACTGTTTTTT,CASSITGGSGLFF
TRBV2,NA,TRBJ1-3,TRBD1,TGTGCCAGCAGTGGGCAGGGGGTTGGAGGAAACACCATATATTTT,CASSGQGVGGNTIYF
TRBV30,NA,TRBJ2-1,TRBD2,TGTGCCTGGGCTAGACTAGCGGGCTACAATGAGCAGTTCTTC,CAWARLAGYNEQFF
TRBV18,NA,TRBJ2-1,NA,TGTGCCAGCTCCCCGCCTGGACCATATGGGGCCAATGAGCAGTTCTTC,CASSPPGPYGANEQFF
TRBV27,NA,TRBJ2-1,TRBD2,TGTGCCAGCAGTTTGGCGGGAGGGCCCCATGAGCAGTTCTTC,CASSLAGGPHEQFF
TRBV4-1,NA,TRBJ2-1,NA,TGCGCCAGCAGCCGCCCCGGGGGTTACAATGAGCAGTTCTTC,CASSRPGGYNEQFF
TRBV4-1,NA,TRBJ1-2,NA,TGCGCCAGCAGCTACGATGGAAGGGGTTATGGCTACACCTTC,CASSYDGRGYGYTF
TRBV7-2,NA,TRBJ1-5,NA,TGTGCCAGCAGCTTAGCGCCACAGGGCAGGCAGCCCCAGCATTTT,CASSLAPQGRQPQHF
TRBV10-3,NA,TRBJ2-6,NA,TGTGCCATCAGTGACGGGGCTGGGGCCAACGTCCTGACTTTC,CAISDGAGANVLTF
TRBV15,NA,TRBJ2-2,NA,TGTGCCACCAGCAGAGTCGGGGGGGAGCTGTTTTTT,CATSRVGGELFF
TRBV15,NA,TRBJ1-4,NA,TGTGCCACCAGCCGAGCATACAACAGGAGCCCTAATGAAAAACTGTTTTTT,CATSRAYNRSPNEKLFF
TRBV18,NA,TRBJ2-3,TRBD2,TGTGCCAGCTCCCCGACTAGCGGGAGACGAGATACGCAGTATTTT,CASSPTSGRRDTQYF
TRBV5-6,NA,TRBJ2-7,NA,TGTGCCAGCAGCTTGGCACTAGACTACGAGCAGTACTTC,CASSLALDYEQYF
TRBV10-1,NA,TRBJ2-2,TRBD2,TGCGCCAGCAGTGTACGGGGGGGTGGCGGCGGGGAGCTGTTTTTT,CASSVRGGGGGELFF
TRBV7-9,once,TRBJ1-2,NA,TGTGCCAGCAGCCGATCTGGGGGGGCTGACGGCTACACCTTC,CASSRSGGADGYTF